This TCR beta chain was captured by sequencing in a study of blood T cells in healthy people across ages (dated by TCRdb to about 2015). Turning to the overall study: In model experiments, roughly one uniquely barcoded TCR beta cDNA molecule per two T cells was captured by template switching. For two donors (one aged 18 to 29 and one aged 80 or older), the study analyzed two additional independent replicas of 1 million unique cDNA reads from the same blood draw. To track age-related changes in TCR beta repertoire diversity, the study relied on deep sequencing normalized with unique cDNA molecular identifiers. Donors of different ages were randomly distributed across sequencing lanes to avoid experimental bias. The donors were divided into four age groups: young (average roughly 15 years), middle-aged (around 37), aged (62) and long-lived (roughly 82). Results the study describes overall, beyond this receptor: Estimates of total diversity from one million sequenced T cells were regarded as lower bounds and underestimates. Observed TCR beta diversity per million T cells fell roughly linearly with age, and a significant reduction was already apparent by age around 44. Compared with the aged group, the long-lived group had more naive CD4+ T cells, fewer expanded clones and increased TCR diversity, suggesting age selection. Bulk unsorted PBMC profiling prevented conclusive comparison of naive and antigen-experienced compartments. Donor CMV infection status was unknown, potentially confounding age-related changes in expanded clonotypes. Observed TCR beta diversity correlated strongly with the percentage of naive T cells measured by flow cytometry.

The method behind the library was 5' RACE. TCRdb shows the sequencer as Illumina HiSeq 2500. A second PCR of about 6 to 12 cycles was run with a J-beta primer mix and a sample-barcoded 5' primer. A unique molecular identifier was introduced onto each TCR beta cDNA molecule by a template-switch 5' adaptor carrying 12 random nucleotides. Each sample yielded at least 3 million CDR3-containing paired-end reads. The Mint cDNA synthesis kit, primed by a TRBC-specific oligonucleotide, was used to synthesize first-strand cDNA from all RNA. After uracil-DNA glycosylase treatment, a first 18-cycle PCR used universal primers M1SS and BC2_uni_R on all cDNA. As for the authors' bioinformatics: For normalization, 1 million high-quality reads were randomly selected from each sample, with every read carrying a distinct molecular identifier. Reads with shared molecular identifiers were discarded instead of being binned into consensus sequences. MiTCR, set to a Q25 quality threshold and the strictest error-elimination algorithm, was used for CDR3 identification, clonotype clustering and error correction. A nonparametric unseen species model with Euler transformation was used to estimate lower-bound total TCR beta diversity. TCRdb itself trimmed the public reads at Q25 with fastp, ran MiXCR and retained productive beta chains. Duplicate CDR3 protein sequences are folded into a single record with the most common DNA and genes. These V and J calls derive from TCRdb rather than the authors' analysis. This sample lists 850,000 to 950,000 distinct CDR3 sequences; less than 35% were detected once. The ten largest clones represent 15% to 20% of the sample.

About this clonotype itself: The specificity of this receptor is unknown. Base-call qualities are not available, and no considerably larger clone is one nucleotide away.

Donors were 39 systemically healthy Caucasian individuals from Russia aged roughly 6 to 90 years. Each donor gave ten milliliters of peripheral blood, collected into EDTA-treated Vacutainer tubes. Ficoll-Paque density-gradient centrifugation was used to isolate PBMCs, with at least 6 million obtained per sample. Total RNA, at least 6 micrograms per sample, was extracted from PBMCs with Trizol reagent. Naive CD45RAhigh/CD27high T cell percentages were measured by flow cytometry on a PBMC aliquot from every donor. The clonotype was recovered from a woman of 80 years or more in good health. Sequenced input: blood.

The CDR3 protein: CASSFLTGRYGYTF. The DNA reads as follows: TGTGCCAGCAGTTTCCTGACAGGGAGATATGGCTACACCTTC. The chain employs TRBV6-6 and TRBJ1-2, with 7 bases aligning to TRBD1. The V end gives up 4 bases and the J end 5 bases, leaving 7 bases in the junction not matched to a gene. Taken from cysteine to phenylalanine, the CDR3 has 14 residues. Only the CDR3 portion is preserved as DNA: 42 bases, with reading frame beginning at the first base. The germline V gene (reference sequence) yields MNHNY for CDR1 and SVGAGI for CDR2.